This T cell receptor (beta chain) is drawn from a study of blood T cell repertoires in COVID-19. Study at large: Acute-phase and convalescent COVID-19 samples originated in the United States, Italy and Spain. T cells, B-cell-depleted T cells, or PBMCs supplied cDNA or gDNA.

CDR3 length equals 15 residues. Losses at the gene ends were 0 bases for V and 8 bases for J; bases not matched to a gene: 7. Per the germline V gene, CDR1 is SGHAT and CDR2 is FQNNGV. Per the study methods: Amplification with reference gene primers provided the estimates of nucleated cell counts. This table comes from immunoSEQ multiplex PCR, and its TCRdb copy is limited to in-frame clones, with some not included. The D gene and trimming were derived from the DNA, and the V and J assignments and clone size from that table. The table includes roughly 200,000 clones, around 90% detected once. The TCR was taken from a man younger than 35 with active or convalescent COVID-19. The V call is TRBV11-2, the J call TRBJ2-1; 7 positions match TRBD2. The sample comprised peripheral blood. The CDR3 DNA reads TGTGCCAGCAGCTTAGAATGGATCGCGGGGGATGAGCAGTTCTTC. It yields the protein CASSLEWIAGDEQFF.